These 22 T cell receptor beta chains came from one sample sequenced in a study of molecular identifiers for immune sequencing clone quantification. One entry per CDR3 protein results from TCRdb running MiXCR on the PCR reads. Counted here are approximately 670,000 distinct CDR3 sequences, about 20% occurring once; the ten biggest clones make up roughly 0.83%. Sequenced sample: naive CD8+ T cells from blood, with Jurkat cell RNA spiked in. Documented subset: FACS-sorted CD8+CD4-CCR7+CD45RA+ naive T cells. All receptors come from a human donor in good health. Some libraries in this study had Jurkat cell RNA spiked in.

This clonotype was observed at least ten times. The rearrangement joins TRBV21-1 to TRBJ1-4. TRBV21-1 corresponds to a pseudogene. This CDR3 contains 16 residues. CDR3 DNA: TGTGCCAGCAGCAAACGGAAGGCAGCAACTAATGAAAAACTGTTTTTT. Protein: CASSKRKAATNEKLFF.

This clonotype was counted ten times or more. J is TRBJ2-7 and V is TRBV27; TRBD2 aligns across 13 bases. After removal of 1 base from V and 4 bases from J, the junction contained 4 bases not matched to a gene. Germline loops: CDR1 MNHEY, CDR2 SMNVEV (reference sequence). This CDR3 region has 16 residues. CDR3 coding DNA: TGTGCCAGCAGTTTATTAGGGACTAGCGGGATGTACGAGCAGTACTTC. Its translation is CASSLLGTSGMYEQYF.

This clonotype has ten or more counts. V gene TRBV29-1 combines with J gene TRBJ2-7, with 9 bases aligning to TRBD2. After removal of 4 bases from V and 2 bases from J, the junction contained 9 bases not matched to a gene. CDR1 is SQVTM, CDR2 ANQGSEA, per germline. The CDR3 extends over 15 amino acids. Here the CDR3 reads CSVGLVGTSPYEQYF. Here the CDR3 DNA reads TGCAGCGTTGGCTTGGTGGGGACTAGCCCCTACGAGCAGTACTTC.

Worth noting for this clonotype: Being one base from a much bigger clone, this may be a read error. V and J are TRBV12-3 or TRBV12-4 and TRBJ2-2; D is uncertain. V lost 3 bases and J lost 1, with 9 bases in between. The CDR3 consists of 15 residues. Here the CDR3 DNA reads TGTGCCAGCAGTTTCCACGATCGGAACACCGGGGAGCTGTTTTTT. Encoded protein: CASSFHDRNTGELFF.

This clonotype was recorded many times. The chain joins TRBV5-1 to TRBJ2-7; 7 bases agree with TRBD1. The CDR3 sequence is 14 residues long. The ends lost 3 bases at V and 3 bases at J; junction bases unmatched: 6. Germline CDR1 is SGHRS and CDR2 is YFSETQ. CDR3 region: CASSSGGTFYEQYF. The CDR3 nucleotides read TGCGCCAGCAGCTCAGGGGGTACATTCTACGAGCAGTACTTC.

Turning to this clonotype: This may stem from a read error, because a much larger clone lies one nucleotide away. The chain links TRBV7-6 to TRBJ1-1; TRBD1 aligns across 9 bases. The V gene's germline CDR1 is SGHVS and CDR2 FNYEAQ. The CDR3 length is 14 residues. The CDR3 loop is CASSWGQGYSEALF. The CDR3, as DNA: TGTGCCAGCAGCTGGGGACAGGGATACTCTGAAGCTCTCTTT.

Comments on this clonotype: This CDR3 fails to terminate in the conserved phenylalanine or tryptophan, so it likely reflects a read error. The chain is built from TRBV6-5 and TRBJ1-5; D remains ambiguous. Germline lookup yields CDR1 MNHEY and CDR2 SVGAGI. The V and J ends lost 2 bases and 10 bases respectively, with 15 bases between them. This CDR3 is built from 14 residues. CDR3 sequence reads: CASSYGRVGSPQHS. The CDR3 nucleotides are TGTGCCAGCAGTTACGGCAGAGTTGGCAGCCCCCAGCATTCT.

A remark on this clonotype: An end of the junction does not agree with germline; a read error may underlie this. Written as DNA, the CDR3 is TGCGCCAGTACATCCAGGGGTAAAGCTAGCACAGATGCGCAGTATTTT. Translating it yields CASTSRGKASTDAQYF. This chain uses TRBV5-1 with TRBJ2-3; the D gene is possibly TRBD1 (6 bases). CDR1 SGHRS and CDR2 YFSETQ come from the germline V gene. The CDR3 is 16 amino acids. The variable domain in full, with the rest retrieved from reference TRBV5-1 and TRBJ2-3, is KAGVTQTPRYLIKTRGQQVTLSCSPISGHRSVSWYQQTPGQGLQFLFEYFSETQRNKGNFPGRFSGRQFSNSRSEMNVSTLELGDSALYLCASTSRGKASTDAQYFGPGTRLTVL.

A few counts support this clonotype. The gene calls are TRBV12-3 or TRBV12-4 and TRBJ2-1; 9 nucleotides match TRBD1. This CDR3 is 15 amino acids long. With V trimmed by 5 bases and J by 8 bases, 10 bases remained unmatched. Here the CDR3 reads CASSVPGQGVDEQFF. In DNA, the CDR3 is TGTGCCAGCAGTGTCCCGGGACAGGGAGTTGATGAGCAGTTCTTC.

This clonotype was observed at least ten times. The chain is built from TRBV5-6 and TRBJ2-6; TRBD1 is a possible D gene (5 bases). CDR1 and CDR2 from the germline V gene are SGHDT and YYEEEE. V lost 7 bases to trimming and J lost 0 bases, with 8 bases between them. The CDR3 extends over 14 amino acids. The CDR3 DNA reads TGTGCCAGCGGAGACAGCTCTGGGGCCAACGTCCTGACTTTC. As protein: CASGDSSGANVLTF.

J is TRBJ2-5 and V is TRBV27; TRBD2 aligns across 8 bases. This CDR3 has 15 amino acids. Germline V gene lookup returns CDR1 MNHEY and CDR2 SMNVEV (reference sequence). V lost 7 bases and J lost 4; bases outside the gene matches: 11. DNA of the CDR3: TGTGCCAGCAAGTTCATCGGGGGGGCTGGAGAGACCCAGTACTTC. Translation: CASKFIGGAGETQYF.

This clonotype appeared many times. This chain uses TRBV28 with TRBJ2-7; D gene unclear. The CDR3 extends over 14 amino acids. Trimming took 2 bases from V and 0 from J, leaving 8 bases between them. The germline CDR1 and CDR2 sequences are MDHEN and SYDVKM. The DNA of the CDR3 is TGTGCCAGCAGTTTAACGAGTAGCTCCTACGAGCAGTACTTC. Encoded protein: CASSLTSSSYEQYF.

This chain joins TRBV6-2 or TRBV6-3 and TRBJ2-3; a possible D gene is TRBD1 (5 bases). The length of the CDR3 is 14 residues. The V gene lost 2 bases and the J gene lost 5 bases, with 11 bases spanning the gap. Germline assignment: CDR1 MNHEY and CDR2 SVGEGT. The CDR3, as DNA: TGTGCCAGCAGTTACCTAGACAGAGGAGATACGCAGTATTTT. Its protein is CASSYLDRGDTQYF.

Points on this clonotype: A much bigger clone sits one base away, suggesting this may be a read error. This rearrangement joins TRBV2 to TRBJ1-2, with D hard to call. The CDR3 runs 13 residues. CDR1 is SNHLY and CDR2 is FYNNEI in the germline V gene. V dropped 3 bases and J dropped 6 bases, with 11 bases sitting between them. The CDR3 loop is CASSDSANHGYTF. CDR3 bases: TGTGCCAGCAGTGATTCGGCAAACCATGGCTACACCTTC. Drawing the rest from reference TRBV2 and TRBJ1-2, the complete variable domain is EPEVTQTPSHQVTQMGQEVILRCVPISNHLYFYWYRQILGQKVEFLVSFYNNEISEKSEIFDDQFSVERPDGSNFTLKIRSTKLEDSAMYFCASSDSANHGYTFGSGTRLTVV.

At least ten counts were recorded for this clonotype. This sequence joins TRBV12-3 or TRBV12-4 and TRBJ2-3, with D unclear. This CDR3 spans 14 amino acids. V was cut by 3 bases and J by 6 bases, with 13 bases left in between. CDR3: CASSFQILGDTQYF. CDR3 bases: TGTGCCAGCAGTTTCCAAATCCTTGGCGATACGCAGTATTTT.

The sample holds a few counts of this clonotype. This chain links TRBV5-6 with TRBJ2-3; D perhaps matches TRBD2 (5 bases). Germline CDR1 and CDR2: SGHDT and YYEEEE. With 3 bases removed from V and 2 bases from J, the gap between germline ends came to 13 bases. The CDR3 extends over 15 amino acids. The CDR3 here is CASSSPRDYTDTQYF. DNA for the CDR3: TGTGCCAGCAGCTCCCCGAGGGATTACACAGATACGCAGTATTTT.

This clonotype was picked up a small number of times. This chain connects TRBV4-3 to TRBJ1-2; D remains unclear. Germline CDR1 LGHNA, CDR2 YSLEER. V gave up 5 bases and J gave up 7 bases, with 11 bases separating them. There are 12 residues in the CDR3. CDR3 nucleotides: TGCGCCAGCAGCGTGAGAGGATCTGGCTACACCTTC. It specifies CASSVRGSGYTF.

The table lists this clonotype with many counts. CDR3 DNA: TGCGCCAGCAGCCAAGCTCCGATACAAACCGGGGACAGATACTATGGCTACACCTTC. Encoded protein: CASSQAPIQTGDRYYGYTF. The rearrangement links TRBV4-1 to TRBJ1-2, with 7 positions matching TRBD1. This CDR3 is built from 19 residues. Germline trimming cut 1 base from V and 3 bases from J; bases unmatched to any gene: 17. CDR1 is MGHRA and CDR2 is YSYEKL in the germline V gene.

Many counts were recorded for this clonotype. The CDR3 protein is CASSPSTSRVAKNIQYF. CDR3 sequence (DNA): TGTGCCAGCAGCCCAAGCACATCCCGCGTTGCCAAAAACATTCAGTACTTC. The chain links TRBV7-9 to TRBJ2-4; D gene ambiguous. Germline V lookup: CDR1 SEHNR, CDR2 FQNEAQ (reference sequence). This CDR3 has 17 amino acids. V lost 5 bases to trimming and J lost 1 base, with 18 bases between them.

The genes are TRBV5-3 and TRBJ2-7, with TRBD2 identical over 7 bases. TRBV5-3 is marked as an open reading frame, function uncertain. V lost 8 bases, J lost 5 bases, and 16 bases stayed unmatched. This CDR3 contains 15 residues. The DNA of the CDR3 is TGTGCCAGCAGTCCCACGGGGGGATCCTACGACGAGCAGTACTTC. This encodes CASSPTGGSYDEQYF.

For this clonotype: Just one base apart from a much larger clone, this may be a read error. The conserved closing phenylalanine or tryptophan is absent in this CDR3, likely reflecting a read error. The gene calls are TRBV11-2 and TRBJ2-1; TRBD2 aligns across 13 bases. The germline CDR1 and CDR2 sequences are SGHAT and FQNNGV. CDR3 length: 16 amino acids. Trimming cost V 2 bases and J 8 bases; bases outside gene matches: 6. CDR3 protein: CASSLIFGLAGDEQFS. DNA of the CDR3: TGTGCCAGCAGCTTAATCTTTGGACTAGCGGGAGATGAGCAGTTCTCC.

This clonotype was detected many times. This chain joins TRBV7-9 and TRBJ2-5, with 8 bases fitting TRBD1. The CDR3 is 12 residues long. With 4 bases clipped from V and 13 bases from J, the junction kept 8 bases outside the gene matches. Germline lookup yields CDR1 SEHNR and CDR2 FQNEAQ (reference sequence). The CDR3 loop is CASSSGQAGGYF. The CDR3 nucleotides are TGTGCCAGCAGCTCGGGACAGGCCGGGGGGTACTTC. Full variable domain (outside the CDR3, taken from reference TRBV7-9 and TRBJ2-5): DTGVSQNPRHKITKRGQNVTFRCDPISEHNRLYWYRQTLGQGPEFLTYFQNEAQLEKSRLLSDRFSAERPKGSFSTLEIQRTEQGDSAMYLCASSSGQAGGYFGPGTRLLVL.